Here is one TCR beta chain with its context. This specimen comes from a study of blood T cells in healthy people across ages. Total RNA amounts of at least 5 micrograms were extracted per sample. V trimming: 2 bases; J trimming: 5 bases; junction bases outside the gene matches: 2. CDR3 length: 14 amino acids. The V gene's germline CDR1 is MNHEY and CDR2 SVGAGI. The authors ran a second PCR of about 6 to 11 cycles using a sample-barcoded 5' primer and a J-beta primer mix. TCRdb reprocessed the 5' RACE reads with MiXCR, giving one entry per CDR3 protein. This table holds about 780,000 distinct CDR3 sequences, 62% found once.

Sample: blood. The TCR was taken from a man younger than 45 in good health. This chain uses TRBV6-5 with TRBJ1-5; 8 bases map to TRBD1. The CDR3 DNA reads TGTGCCAGCAGTTACGGACAGGGCTATCAGCCCCAGCATTTT. Encoded protein: CASSYGQGYQPQHF.